The 14 T cell receptor beta chains below were found in one sample sequenced in a study of blood T cell repertoires in COVID-19. Sequencing used immunoSEQ multiplex PCR; TCRdb keeps in-frame clones, though not all of them. The repertoire holds hundreds of thousands of clones, with roughly nine tenths as singletons. What was sequenced was PBMCs or T cells enriched from blood (not recorded which). The receptors were sampled from a man aged 30 to 39 who had recovered from COVID-19.

This sequence joins TRBV12-3 or TRBV12-4 and TRBJ2-1; 8 nucleotides align to TRBD2. V gave up 5 bases and J gave up 10 bases; unmatched junction bases: 4. The CDR3 is 12 amino acids. The CDR3 DNA sequence: TGTGCCAGCAGTCTCACTAGCGGAGAGCAGTTCTTC. Translated: CASSLTSGEQFF.

V and J are TRBV10-1 and TRBJ2-3; TRBD1 might be the D (6 bases). The CDR3 contains 14 residues. V lost 9 bases, J lost 4 bases, and 17 bases lay in between. Germline-derived CDR1 and CDR2 are WNHNN and SYGVQD (reference sequence). CDR3 in DNA: TGCGCCAGATTTATCCCAGGGGCCCCAGATACGCAGTATTTT. It encodes CARFIPGAPDTQYF.

The rearrangement links TRBV7-2 to TRBJ2-7; D is perhaps TRBD1 (5 bases). The germline CDR1 and CDR2 sequences are SGHTA and FQGNSA. Between the trimmed V and J ends, which lost 5 bases and 3 bases, there was a span of 14 bases. There are 14 residues in the CDR3. The CDR3 here is CASSPSTVLYEQYF. The CDR3 bases are TGTGCCAGCAGCCCATCGACAGTACTCTACGAGCAGTACTTC.

This CDR3 is CASSLVGGWQETQYF. CDR3 DNA: TGCGCCAGCAGCTTGGTTGGGGGCTGGCAAGAGACCCAGTACTTC. The chain employs TRBV5-1 and TRBJ2-5, with TRBD1 as a possible D gene (6 bases). Germline-derived CDR1 and CDR2 are SGHRS and YFSETQ. This CDR3 has 15 amino acids. Trimming cost V 0 bases and J 2 bases, with 11 bases left between them. The variable domain in full, completed from reference TRBV5-1 and TRBJ2-5, reads KAGVTQTPRYLIKTRGQQVTLSCSPISGHRSVSWYQQTPGQGLQFLFEYFSETQRNKGNFPGRFSGRQFSNSRSEMNVSTLELGDSALYLCASSLVGGWQETQYFGPGTRLLVL.

This clone was picked up one time. V usage is TRBV7-8 and J usage is TRBJ2-1; TRBD2 matches 11 bases. This CDR3 is 16 amino acids long. After removal of 5 bases from V and 4 bases from J, the junction contained 7 bases not matched to a gene. Germline loops: CDR1 SGHVS, CDR2 FQNEAQ. The DNA of the CDR3 is TGTGCCAGCAGCCCCTCGATAGCGGGAGGGTACAATGAGCAGTTCTTC. Translation: CASSPSIAGGYNEQFF.

The chain links TRBV19 to TRBJ2-1, with 7 nucleotides matching TRBD2. This CDR3 spans 13 amino acids. Germline V gene lookup returns CDR1 LNHDA and CDR2 SQIVND (reference sequence). V was clipped by 8 bases and J by 3 bases; unmatched bases: 4. CDR3 bases: TGTGCCAGTGGCCAGCGGGACTACAATGAGCAGTTCTTC. Protein product: CASGQRDYNEQFF. The full variable domain, in which reference TRBV19 and TRBJ2-1 provide the parts outside the CDR3, is DGGITQSPKYLFRKEGQNVTLSCEQNLNHDAMYWYRQDPGQGLRLIYYSQIVNDFQKGDIAEGYSVSREKKESFPLTVTSAQKNPTAFYLCASGQRDYNEQFFGPGTRLTVL.

J is TRBJ2-7 and V is TRBV2, with 8 bases that match TRBD1. There are 13 residues in the CDR3. Trimming cost V 3 bases and J 7 bases; bases outside gene matches: 5. The germline gives CDR1 SNHLY, CDR2 FYNNEI. The CDR3 protein is CASSETGVGEQYF. As DNA, the CDR3 is TGTGCCAGCAGTGAGACAGGGGTGGGTGAGCAGTACTTC. Combining the CDR3 with reference TRBV2 and TRBJ2-7 gives the whole variable domain EPEVTQTPSHQVTQMGQEVILRCVPISNHLYFYWYRQILGQKVEFLVSFYNNEISEKSEIFDDQFSVERPDGSNFTLKIRSTKLEDSAMYFCASSETGVGEQYFGPGTRLTVT.

The V and J genes are TRBV14 and TRBJ1-6, with 7 bases aligning to TRBD1. The CDR3 runs to 15 residues. Germline values: CDR1 SGHDN, CDR2 FVKESK. The V gene end was trimmed by 5 bases and the J gene end by 5 bases; junction bases not matched to a gene: 6. The CDR3 DNA reads TGTGCCAGCAGCGACGGGACAGCCGATAATTCACCCCTCCACTTT. It specifies CASSDGTADNSPLHF.

This sequence joins TRBV24-1 and TRBJ2-1; 9 nucleotides match TRBD2. Germline CDR1 and CDR2: KGHDR and SFDVKD. J gave up 7 bases and V 5 bases, and 20 bases lay outside the gene matches. The CDR3 contains 19 residues. CDR3 in amino acids: CATSVAGGALSGIGNEQFF. CDR3 nucleotides: TGTGCCACCAGTGTCGCGGGGGGGGCCCTTAGCGGGATAGGTAATGAGCAGTTCTTC.

This clone came up once. The chain uses TRBV12-3 or TRBV12-4 and TRBJ2-5; D remains unclear. V shed 3 bases and J shed 1 base, with 6 bases lying between them. This CDR3 has 13 amino acids. The CDR3 protein is CASSFYSQETQYF. CDR3 DNA: TGTGCCAGCAGTTTTTATTCCCAAGAGACCCAGTACTTC.

This sequence joins TRBV18 and TRBJ1-2, with unresolved D. The CDR3 totals 14 residues. The germline CDR1 and CDR2 sequences are KGHSH and LQKENI. V shed 1 base and J shed 3 bases, with 9 bases lying between them. In DNA form, the CDR3 reads TGTGCCAGCTCACCACTAGACACTGACTATGGCTACACCTTC. Its translation is CASSPLDTDYGYTF.

This clone was recorded only once. V usage is TRBV6-2 or TRBV6-3 and J usage is TRBJ1-5; 10 bases are a match to TRBD1. This CDR3 comprises 16 residues. The germline CDR1 and CDR2 sequences are MNHEY and SVGEGT. Trimming cost V 6 bases and J 6 bases; bases outside gene matches: 11. DNA of the CDR3: TGTGCCAGCAGCCCTGACGGGACAGGGGAGAGTCAGCCCCAGCATTTT. Protein product: CASSPDGTGESQPQHF.

The table lists this clone with a count of one. This chain connects TRBV28 to TRBJ1-2, with D hard to call. The V end lost 5 bases, the J end lost 8 bases, and 15 bases lay between the germline ends. In germline, CDR1 is MDHEN, CDR2 SYDVKM. This CDR3 spans 13 amino acids. CDR3 sequence: CASSLASTAGYTF. The DNA for the CDR3 is TGTGCCAGCAGTCTAGCCTCGACGGCCGGCTACACCTTC.

This chain joins TRBV7-3 and TRBJ1-5; D remains unclear. Trimming shortened V by 5 bases and J by 5 bases, and 10 bases separated the two germline ends. The CDR3 contains 13 residues. Looked up from germline, CDR1 is SGHTA and CDR2 is FQGTGA. Here the CDR3 reads CASSPGRYQPQHF. CDR3 bases: TGTGCCAGCAGCCCGGGGAGGTATCAGCCCCAGCATTTT. Drawing the rest from reference TRBV7-3 and TRBJ1-5, the complete variable domain is GAGVSQTPSNKVTEKGKYVELRCDPISGHTALYWYRQSLGQGPEFLIYFQGTGAADDSGLPNDRFFAVRPEGSVSTLKIQRTERGDSAVYLCASSPGRYQPQHFGDGTRLSIL.